The 17 T cell receptor beta chains given below trace back to one sample, sequenced in a study of blood T cell repertoires in COVID-19. Only in-frame clones appear in the TCRdb table, and some are missing; sequencing was by immunoSEQ multiplex PCR. The sample includes under 75,000 clones, nearly 90% of them seen just once. The material sequenced was peripheral blood. Receptor source: a man aged 55 to 70 with active COVID-19.

The V and J genes are TRBV6-4 and TRBJ1-6; D is uncertain. This CDR3 has 14 amino acids. Trimming stripped 3 bases from V and 7 bases from J, with 10 bases between. Germline V gene lookup returns CDR1 MRHNA and CDR2 SNTAGT. The CDR3 sequence: CASSEGVRNSPLHF. CDR3 nucleotide sequence: TGTGCCAGCAGTGAAGGAGTTCGGAATTCACCCCTCCACTTT.

The V gene is TRBV7-2, the J gene TRBJ1-1; D unclear. CDR1 and CDR2 from the germline V gene are SGHTA and FQGNSA. The CDR3 is made up of 15 amino acids. V dropped 0 bases and J dropped 2 bases, with 10 bases sitting between them. The chain's CDR3 is CASSLAARINTEAFF. In DNA form, the CDR3 reads TGTGCCAGCAGCTTAGCGGCCAGGATTAACACTGAAGCTTTCTTT. Combining the CDR3 with reference TRBV7-2 and TRBJ1-1 gives the whole variable domain GAGVSQSPSNKVTEKGKDVELRCDPISGHTALYWYRQSLGQGLEFLIYFQGNSAPDKSGLPSDRFSAERTGGSVSTLTIQRTQQEDSAVYLCASSLAARINTEAFFGQGTRLTVV.

The CDR3 DNA is TGTGCCAGCAGCCCATATACAGGGAATGAAGCTTTCTTT. It encodes CASSPYTGNEAFF. The rearrangement links TRBV7-3 to TRBJ1-1, with D possibly being TRBD1 (6 bases). This CDR3 has 13 amino acids. The germline CDR1 and CDR2 sequences are SGHTA and FQGTGA. Trimming took 5 bases from V and 7 from J, leaving 14 bases between them.

V and J are TRBV3-1 (or the pseudogene TRBV3-2) and TRBJ2-3, with D unclear. Germline V CDR1 and CDR2: LGHDT, YNNKEL (reference sequence). The CDR3 spans 15 residues. Trimming took off 4 bases at V and 4 bases at J, with 15 bases between the two ends. CDR3 in amino acids: CASSPFSGGADTQYF. DNA for the CDR3: TGTGCCAGCAGCCCCTTTAGTGGCGGCGCAGATACGCAGTATTTT.

The chain links TRBV6-5 to TRBJ1-4; D call uncertain. From germline, CDR1 is MNHEY and CDR2 SVGAGI. V was pared by 5 bases and J by 8 bases, with 15 bases between. There are 14 residues in the CDR3. CDR3 residues: CASSSLPGVEKLFF. The CDR3 DNA reads as TGTGCCAGCAGTAGCCTCCCTGGAGTGGAAAAACTGTTTTTT.

The genes are TRBV11-2 and TRBJ1-4; D is unresolved. This CDR3 comprises 13 residues. The germline CDR1 and CDR2 sequences are SGHAT and FQNNGV. The germline V and J ends were trimmed by 2 bases and 4 bases, with 5 bases remaining between them. DNA of the CDR3: TGTGCCAGCAGCTTACAGATTAATGAAAAACTGTTTTTT. Encoded protein: CASSLQINEKLFF.

This chain uses TRBV5-1 with TRBJ1-5; TRBD1 is a possible D gene (5 bases). The length of the CDR3 is 17 residues. V was clipped by 4 bases and J by 4 bases, with 21 bases between them. The germline gives CDR1 SGHRS, CDR2 YFSETQ. CDR3 sequence reads: CASSPFGPTQGNQPQHF. CDR3 DNA sequence: TGCGCCAGCAGCCCCTTCGGACCGACTCAGGGTAATCAGCCCCAGCATTTT.

As for this clone: At one boundary the junction diverges from the germline segment, which might be a read error. J is TRBJ2-3 and V is TRBV4-3, with D possibly being TRBD1 (5 bases). Germline V gene lookup returns CDR1 LGHNA and CDR2 YSLEER. The CDR3 consists of 14 residues. The CDR3 region is CASSQNLGDDMQYF. CDR3 in DNA: TGCGCCAGCAGCCAAAACCTAGGGGATGATATGCAGTATTTT.

V usage is TRBV6-6 and J usage is TRBJ2-3; TRBD2 might be the D (5 bases). The CDR3 totals 13 residues. The ends were cut back, 6 bases at V and 0 bases at J, with 7 bases in the middle. CDR1 MNHNY and CDR2 SVGAGI come from the germline V gene (reference sequence). The CDR3 DNA reads as TGTGCCAGCAGGGAGGACAGCACAGATACGCAGTATTTT. Translation gives CASREDSTDTQYF.

The genes are TRBV20-1 and TRBJ2-1, with TRBD2 identical over 9 bases. The ends lost 3 bases at V and 4 bases at J; junction bases unmatched: 4. CDR1 and CDR2 (germline): DFQATT, SNEGSKA (reference sequence). The CDR3 sequence is 14 residues long. The CDR3 sequence: CSASIAGVYNEQFF. In DNA form, the CDR3 reads TGCAGTGCTAGTATAGCGGGGGTGTACAATGAGCAGTTCTTC.

The chain joins TRBV7-3 to TRBJ2-1, with TRBD2 matching 8 bases. Trimming took 5 bases from V and 3 from J; bases not matched to a gene: 6. This CDR3 has 15 residues. The V gene's germline CDR1 is SGHTA and CDR2 FQGTGA. The chain's CDR3 is CASSPWSGGYNEQFF. As DNA, the CDR3 is TGTGCCAGCAGCCCCTGGAGCGGGGGCTACAATGAGCAGTTCTTC.

J is TRBJ2-7 and V is TRBV9, with no clear D. V dropped 4 bases and J dropped 0 bases, with 17 bases sitting between them. Germline CDR1 SGDLS, CDR2 YYNGEE. The CDR3 spans 16 residues. CDR3 sequence: CASSSRVTPSSYEQYF. In DNA, the CDR3 is TGTGCCAGCAGCTCACGAGTAACTCCTAGCTCCTACGAGCAGTACTTC.

The chain joins TRBV2 to TRBJ1-6, with 10 bases fitting TRBD1. The CDR3 is 13 amino acids. CDR1 SNHLY and CDR2 FYNNEI come from the germline V gene. J gave up 10 bases and V 7 bases, and 4 bases lay outside the gene matches. The CDR3 sequence: CASMTGGRSPLHF. The CDR3 coding sequence is TGTGCCAGCATGACAGGGGGCCGGTCACCCCTCCACTTT.

The V call is TRBV6-5, the J call TRBJ1-4; D perhaps matches TRBD1 (5 bases). CDR3 length: 14 amino acids. Between the trimmed V and J ends, which lost 6 bases and 3 bases, there was a span of 11 bases. CDR1 MNHEY and CDR2 SVGAGI come from the germline V gene. The DNA for the CDR3 is TGTGCCAGCAGAAGAGGACAATCTAATGAAAAACTGTTTTTT. Amino acids: CASRRGQSNEKLFF.

This chain links TRBV4-1 with TRBJ2-7; D might be TRBD1 (6 bases). The germline CDR1 and CDR2 sequences are MGHRA and YSYEKL. Trimming removed 4 bases at V and 3 bases at J, with 13 bases between. This CDR3 comprises 14 residues. The CDR3 bases are TGCGCCAGCAGCCGGACAGAAAACCTCTACGAGCAGTACTTC. This gives the protein CASSRTENLYEQYF.

Only a few counts were recorded for this clone. The chain is built from TRBV20-1 and TRBJ2-7; D remains ambiguous. The CDR3 covers 11 residues. Deletions cut 1 base from V and 12 bases from J, with 13 bases between. Germline CDR1 DFQATT, CDR2 SNEGSKA (reference sequence). CDR3 DNA: TGCAGTGCTAGAGGGAACGAGAGAGGGTACTTC. As protein: CSARGNERGYF.

This clone was seen a few times. The chain joins TRBV5-5 to TRBJ2-3; a weak D match, TRBD2 (5 bases). Germline V lookup: CDR1 SGHKS, CDR2 YYEKEE (reference sequence). CDR3 size: 17 residues. Trimming stripped 5 bases from V and 2 bases from J, with 21 bases between. Written as DNA, the CDR3 is TGTGCCAGCAGGCTTGGGCCTAGCCAGAAGGTCACAGATACGCAGTATTTT. As protein: CASRLGPSQKVTDTQYF.